The TCR beta chain described here comes from a study of cytomegalovirus exposure and HLA in healthy donors. Study in general: In a later analysis, the 120 or so validation repertoires were reported to have used the same platform as the roughly 700 first-cohort repertoires. Overall study findings and caveats: The study labeled more than 150 TCR beta chains cytomegalovirus-associated.

As for this clone: Its specificity is unknown.

The data were produced by immunoSEQ multiplex PCR, yet TCRdb's version contains in-frame clones alone and is incomplete. The table includes around 150,000 clones, approximately 89% detected once. Sequencing was done on a sample of PBMCs. The receptor comes from a man between 18 and 29 years old in good health and CMV-seropositive.

Here the CDR3 DNA reads TGTGCCACCAGCGCCTCCGGGACTAGTGGAGATGAGCAGTTCTTC. Its translation: CATSASGTSGDEQFF. The chain joins TRBV15 to TRBJ2-1; 8 positions agree with TRBD2. Germline CDR1 reads LNHNV; CDR2 reads YYDKDF (reference sequence). V was pared by 5 bases and J by 8 bases, with 11 bases of the junction left unmatched. CDR3 length equals 15 residues. The full variable domain, its missing parts supplied by reference TRBV15 and TRBJ2-1, is DAMVIQNPRYQVTQFGKPVTLSCSQTLNHNVMYWYQQKSSQAPKLLFHYYDKDFNNEADTPDNFQSRRPNTSFCFLDIRSPGLGDTAMYLCATSASGTSGDEQFFGPGTRLTVL.